What follows describes a single TCR beta chain. TCRdb re-called the 5' RACE reads through MiXCR, storing one row per CDR3 protein. The sample includes around 180,000 distinct CDR3 sequences, around 16% of them seen just once. This sample is part of a study of T-cell memory formation after mild COVID-19. Germline CDR1 reads MDHEN; CDR2 reads SYDVKM. Trimming removed 3 bases from V and 4 bases from J, with 10 bases in between. The CDR3 length is 13 residues. The sequence was collected from an adult woman who had mild COVID-19 (a few samples of this study predate the infection). Cell type and time point are not known. Sequenced: PBMCs or a T cell subset sorted from them (not recorded which). This chain links TRBV28 with TRBJ2-7; D is unresolved. CDR3 DNA sequence: TGTGCCAGCAGTTTGGCCGACATATACGAGCAGTACTTC. Amino acids: CASSLADIYEQYF.